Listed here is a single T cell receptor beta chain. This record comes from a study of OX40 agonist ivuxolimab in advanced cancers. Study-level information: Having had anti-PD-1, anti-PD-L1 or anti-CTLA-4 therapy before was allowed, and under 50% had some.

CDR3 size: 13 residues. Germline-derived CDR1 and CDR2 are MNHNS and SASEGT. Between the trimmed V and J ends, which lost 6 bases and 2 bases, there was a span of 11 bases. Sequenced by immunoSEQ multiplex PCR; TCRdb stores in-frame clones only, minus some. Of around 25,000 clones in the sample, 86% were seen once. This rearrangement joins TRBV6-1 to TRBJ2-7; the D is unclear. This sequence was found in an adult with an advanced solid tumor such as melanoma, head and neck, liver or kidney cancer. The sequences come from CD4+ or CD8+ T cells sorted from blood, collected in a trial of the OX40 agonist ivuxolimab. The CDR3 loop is CASSLTRTYEQYF. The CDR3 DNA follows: TGTGCCAGCAGCCTGACACGGACCTACGAGCAGTACTTC.